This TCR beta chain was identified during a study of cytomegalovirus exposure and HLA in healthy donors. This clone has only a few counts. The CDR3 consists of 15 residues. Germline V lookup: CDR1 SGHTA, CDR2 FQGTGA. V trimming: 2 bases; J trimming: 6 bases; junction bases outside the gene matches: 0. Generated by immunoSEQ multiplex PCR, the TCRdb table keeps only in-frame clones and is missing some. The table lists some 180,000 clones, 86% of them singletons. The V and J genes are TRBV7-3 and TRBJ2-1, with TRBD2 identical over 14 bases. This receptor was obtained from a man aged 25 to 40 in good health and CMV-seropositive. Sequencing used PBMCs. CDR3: CASSLGTSGGNEQFF. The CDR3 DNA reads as TGTGCCAGCAGCTTAGGGACTAGCGGGGGCAATGAGCAGTTCTTC. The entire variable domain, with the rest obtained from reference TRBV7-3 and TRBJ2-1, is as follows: GAGVSQTPSNKVTEKGKYVELRCDPISGHTALYWYRQSLGQGPEFLIYFQGTGAADDSGLPNDRFFAVRPEGSVSTLKIQRTERGDSAVYLCASSLGTSGGNEQFFGPGTRLTVL.